This TCR beta chain emerged from a study of monozygotic twins with inflammatory bowel disease. Total RNA amounting to 3,500 to 4,000 ng went into each TCR library. Reprocessing the 5' RACE reads, TCRdb reports a single entry for every CDR3 protein and omits DNA. In all, the sample yields fewer than 450,000 distinct CDR3 sequences. CDR3 size: 17 residues. Germline CDR1 SGDLS, CDR2 YYNGEE. The sample taken for sequencing was blood. The receptor was derived from a human donor with ulcerative colitis or Crohn's disease, or a healthy co-twin of an affected twin (not recorded which). The rearrangement links TRBV9 to TRBJ2-4; TCRdb returns TRBD2, unconfirmable since there is no DNA. The CDR3: CASSVGLAGVAKNIQYF.